These 14 T cell receptor beta chains were sequenced from one sample in a study of CD8+ T cells in alopecia areata. cDNA reverse transcribed from extracted RNA served as the sequencing template. Libraries were prepared by immunoSEQ multiplex PCR; TCRdb keeps only in-frame clonotypes and omits some of them. Here the sample spans roughly 250,000 clones, roughly two thirds being singletons. The sequencing used CD4+ T cells sorted from blood, collected at week 0. The receptors originated from a human donor with alopecia areata.

The CDR3 DNA follows: TGTGCCAGCAGTTCAGGGACAGTAAATTCACCCCTCCACTTT. It is translated as CASSSGTVNSPLHF. The chain combines TRBV6-6 with TRBJ1-6; 7 bases are shared with TRBD1. The CDR3 totals 14 residues. V lost 4 bases and J lost 7; bases outside the gene matches: 4. Germline V CDR1 and CDR2: MNHNY, SVGAGI (reference sequence).

The genes are TRBV19 and TRBJ1-1; tentatively, D is TRBD1 (5 bases). The V and J ends lost 3 bases and 3 bases respectively, with 11 bases between them. Germline CDR1 reads LNHDA; CDR2 reads SQIVND (reference sequence). The CDR3 totals 14 residues. CDR3: CASSIWDLDTEAFF. CDR3 nucleotides: TGTGCCAGTAGTATTTGGGACCTGGACACTGAAGCTTTCTTT.

The CDR3: CASSRTISTGTGSYEQYF. Here the CDR3 DNA reads TGCGCCAGCAGTCGCACTATATCCACCGGGACAGGGTCCTACGAGCAGTACTTC. This sequence joins TRBV4-3 and TRBJ2-7; 9 nucleotides match TRBD1. Germline-derived CDR1 and CDR2 are LGHNA and YSLEER. The CDR3 length is 18 residues. J was trimmed by 1 base and V by 6 bases; bases with no gene match: 16.

The chain has TRBV15 and TRBJ2-1; D might be TRBD2 (6 bases). The V end lost 2 bases, the J end lost 3 bases, and 8 bases lay between the germline ends. This CDR3 spans 14 amino acids. Germline V gene sequence: CDR1 LNHNV, CDR2 YYDKDF (reference sequence). CDR3 DNA sequence: TGTGCCACCAGCAGACAGGGACTCTACAATGAGCAGTTCTTC. Encoded protein: CATSRQGLYNEQFF.

The genes are TRBV4-3 and TRBJ1-5, with a possible D match to TRBD1 (6 bases). The germline V gene encodes CDR1 LGHNA and CDR2 YSLEER. V was shortened by 0 bases and J by 4 bases, with 10 bases between the two germline ends. This CDR3 has 15 residues. The CDR3: CASSQDTQGNQPQHF. The DNA for the CDR3 is TGCGCCAGCAGCCAAGATACGCAGGGGAATCAGCCCCAGCATTTT.

V usage is TRBV2 and J usage is TRBJ2-5, with 10 positions matching TRBD2. The CDR3 covers 14 residues. Germline V lookup: CDR1 SNHLY, CDR2 FYNNEI. With V trimmed by 6 bases and J by 1 base, 2 bases remained unmatched. CDR3: CASRVAGGQETQYF. In nucleotides, the CDR3 is TGTGCCAGCAGAGTAGCGGGGGGCCAAGAGACCCAGTACTTC.

CDR3 residues: CASGQGDEQYF. DNA of the CDR3: TGTGCCTCGGGGCAGGGGGACGAGCAGTACTTC. The genes are TRBV30 and TRBJ2-7; 7 positions agree with TRBD1. Germline assignment: CDR1 GTSNPN and CDR2 SVGIG (reference sequence). The V gene end was trimmed by 7 bases and the J gene end by 5 bases; junction bases not matched to a gene: 5. This CDR3 has 11 amino acids. Supplemented by reference TRBV30 and TRBJ2-7, the full variable domain reads SQTIHQWPATLVQPVGSPLSLECTVEGTSNPNLYWYRQAAGRGLQLLFYSVGIGQISSEVPQNLSASRPQDRQFILSSKKLLLSDSGFYLCASGQGDEQYFGPGTRLTVT.

The gene calls are TRBV30 and TRBJ1-2, with D tentatively TRBD1 (5 bases). Germline lookup yields CDR1 GTSNPN and CDR2 SVGIG (reference sequence). Deletions cut 0 bases from V and 2 bases from J, with 16 bases between. CDR3 length: 16 residues. CDR3 in DNA: TGTGCCTGGAGTGTCGGTCTAGTTCAGGGAAACTATGGCTACACCTTC. This translates into CAWSVGLVQGNYGYTF.

The CDR3 sequence is CASTRGGGGETQYF. The CDR3 DNA reads TGTGCCAGCACTCGCGGGGGCGGGGGAGAGACCCAGTACTTC. The chain links TRBV2 to TRBJ2-5, with TRBD2 as a possible D gene (7 bases). Trimming took 7 bases from V and 4 from J, leaving 16 bases between them. The germline gives CDR1 SNHLY, CDR2 FYNNEI. There are 14 residues in the CDR3.

In this sample, this clone turned up a few times. CDR3 nucleotides: TGTGCCAGCAGTAGGACCGGGGAGCTGTTTTTT. It translates to CASSRTGELFF. The chain recombines TRBV25-1 with TRBJ2-2; the D is unclear. Germline V CDR1 and CDR2: MGHDK, SYGVNS. V shed 5 bases and J shed 5 bases, with 3 bases lying between them. The CDR3 is 11 amino acids.

The CDR3 loop reads CASKAEYNSPLHF. The DNA for the CDR3 is TGTGCCAGTAAAGCCGAGTATAATTCACCCCTCCACTTT. The chain carries TRBV19 and TRBJ1-6; D gene ambiguous. Germline V gene data show CDR1 as LNHDA and CDR2 as SQIVND (reference sequence). V was pared by 7 bases and J by 4 bases, with 8 bases between. The CDR3 is made up of 13 amino acids.

This clone occurred a few times. The gene calls are TRBV30 and TRBJ1-2, with 7 bases that match TRBD1. The ends lost 2 bases at V and 10 bases at J; junction bases unmatched: 7. Germline lookup yields CDR1 GTSNPN and CDR2 SVGIG (reference sequence). CDR3 length: 12 amino acids. This CDR3 reads CAWSSPGQAYTF. CDR3 nucleotides: TGTGCCTGGAGTTCCCCCGGACAGGCCTACACCTTC.

The chain carries TRBV29-1 and TRBJ2-3; possibly TRBD1 for D (6 bases). Germline CDR1 is SQVTM and CDR2 is ANQGSEA. This CDR3 comprises 15 residues. The germline V and J ends were trimmed by 0 bases and 2 bases, with 12 bases remaining between them. CDR3 region: CSVEDRGQSTDTQYF. The CDR3 coding sequence is TGCAGCGTTGAAGATCGAGGACAGTCCACAGATACGCAGTATTTT.

This clone was counted only a few times. The chain has TRBV29-1 and TRBJ2-3; 7 positions match TRBD1. CDR3 length: 14 residues. CDR1 and CDR2 from the germline V gene are SQVTM and ANQGSEA. V lost 6 bases and J lost 0; bases outside the gene matches: 6. CDR3: CSVATGSSTDTQYF. Written as DNA, the CDR3 is TGCAGCGTCGCGACAGGGTCTAGCACAGATACGCAGTATTTT.